A selection of T cell receptor beta chains follows, all from one sample in a study of cytomegalovirus exposure and HLA in healthy donors. Libraries were prepared by immunoSEQ multiplex PCR; TCRdb keeps only in-frame clonotypes and omits some of them. Of 150,000 or so clones listed, around 80% were seen once; the top ten hold 0.77%. Specimen: PBMCs. The source is a woman aged 18-29 years in good health and CMV-seronegative. Each CDR3 is given with its conserved first and last residue. The D gene is left open where the match is weak. Clone size is stated in some rows and not others, as once, few, many or a class when expanded.

j_gene: TRBJ2-1
v_gene: TRBV7-3
abundance: few
d_gene: TRBD2
CDR3nt: TGTGCCAGCAGCCGGGGACTAGCGGGGTCTGAGCAGTTCTTC
CDR3aa: CASSRGLAGSEQFF

j_gene: TRBJ2-3
v_gene: TRBV9
abundance: -
d_gene: -
CDR3nt: TGTGCCAGCAGCACAACCCAAGGGGGAGGGTTAGATACGCAGTATTTT
CDR3aa: CASSTTQGGGLDTQYF

j_gene: TRBJ2-6
v_gene: TRBV2
abundance: -
d_gene: -
CDR3nt: TGTGCCAGCAGTGAAGCTGCGGGGTCTGGGGCCAACGTCCTGACTTTC
CDR3aa: CASSEAAGSGANVLTF

j_gene: TRBJ2-7
v_gene: TRBV5-1
abundance: few
d_gene: TRBD2
CDR3nt: TGCGCCAGCAGCTTAAATAGCGGGAGGGCGTACGAGCAGTACTTC
CDR3aa: CASSLNSGRAYEQYF

j_gene: TRBJ2-1
v_gene: TRBV29-1
abundance: -
d_gene: TRBD2
CDR3nt: TGCAGCGTTGCGCCGGGACTAGCGGGAGCCTCATCCTACAATGAGCAGTTCTTC
CDR3aa: CSVAPGLAGASSYNEQFF

j_gene: TRBJ1-2
v_gene: TRBV21-1
abundance: -
d_gene: -
CDR3nt: TGTGCCAGCAGCCCCGCCGGGGCGACCCCCAGGGGGAACTATGGCTACACCTTC
CDR3aa: CASSPAGATPRGNYGYTF

j_gene: TRBJ1-2
v_gene: TRBV28
abundance: -
d_gene: -
CDR3nt: TGTGCCAGCAGTTCCCAAGTGGTGGGGGGAGGCTACACCTTC
CDR3aa: CASSSQVVGGGYTF

j_gene: TRBJ2-7
v_gene: TRBV7-8
abundance: -
d_gene: TRBD1
CDR3nt: TGTGCCAGCAGCACCACGGGAACCGGGACAGGGGGCGGCGAGCAGTACTTC
CDR3aa: CASSTTGTGTGGGEQYF

j_gene: TRBJ2-7
v_gene: TRBV4-2
abundance: few
d_gene: -
CDR3nt: TGTGCCAGCAGCCAAGCGGAGTTCTACGAGCAGTACTTC
CDR3aa: CASSQAEFYEQYF

j_gene: TRBJ1-5
v_gene: TRBV2
abundance: -
d_gene: -
CDR3nt: TGTGCCAGTAGTGGCACCTATAGCAATCAGCCCCAGCATTTT
CDR3aa: CASSGTYSNQPQHF

j_gene: TRBJ2-1
v_gene: TRBV5-6
abundance: -
d_gene: TRBD2
CDR3nt: TGTGCCAGCAGCTTTCTAGCGGGAGGGGGGCATGAGCAGTTCTTC
CDR3aa: CASSFLAGGGHEQFF

j_gene: TRBJ2-7
v_gene: TRBV13
abundance: -
d_gene: TRBD2
CDR3nt: TGTGCCAGCAGCTTCAGGCGGGAGGTCGAGCAGTACTTC
CDR3aa: CASSFRREVEQYF

j_gene: TRBJ2-6
v_gene: TRBV5-4
abundance: -
d_gene: -
CDR3nt: TGTGCCAGCAGCTTGGAGGTTCGGCGGGCTGGGGCCAACGTCCTGACTTTC
CDR3aa: CASSLEVRRAGANVLTF

j_gene: TRBJ1-6
v_gene: TRBV25-1
abundance: -
d_gene: -
CDR3nt: TGTGCCAGCAGAGACAGGAATAATTCACCCCTCCACTTT
CDR3aa: CASRDRNNSPLHF

j_gene: TRBJ1-6
v_gene: TRBV2
abundance: -
d_gene: TRBD1
CDR3nt: TGTGCCAGCAGTGCCGGGACAGACCTCTTTTCACCCCTCCACTTT
CDR3aa: CASSAGTDLFSPLHF

j_gene: TRBJ1-1
v_gene: TRBV11-3
abundance: -
d_gene: -
CDR3nt: TGTGCCAGCAGCTTAGACCCGGGAACCGAAGCTTTCTTT
CDR3aa: CASSLDPGTEAFF

j_gene: TRBJ1-3
v_gene: TRBV30
abundance: -
d_gene: TRBD1
CDR3nt: TGTGCCTGGAGTCCCCCCGGGACAGAGTACTCTGGAAACACCATATATTTT
CDR3aa: CAWSPPGTEYSGNTIYF

j_gene: TRBJ1-5
v_gene: TRBV28
abundance: -
d_gene: -
CDR3nt: TGTGCCAGCAGGAGAGGCGTCGGGGAGAGTAGCAATCAGCCCCAGCATTTT
CDR3aa: CASRRGVGESSNQPQHF

j_gene: TRBJ2-1
v_gene: TRBV6-1
abundance: few
d_gene: -
CDR3nt: TGTGCCAGCCAAACAGGGATATCCTACAATGAGCAGTTCTTC
CDR3aa: CASQTGISYNEQFF

j_gene: TRBJ2-7
v_gene: TRBV19
abundance: -
d_gene: TRBD1
CDR3nt: TGTGCCCATCCCCCCGGGACAGGTGTCAACGAGCAGTACTTC
CDR3aa: CAHPPGTGVNEQYF

j_gene: TRBJ2-7
v_gene: TRBV19
abundance: -
d_gene: TRBD2
CDR3nt: TGTGCCAGTAGTATCGCGGGAGGTCCCTACGAGCAGTACTTC
CDR3aa: CASSIAGGPYEQYF

j_gene: TRBJ1-2
v_gene: TRBV5-4
abundance: -
d_gene: -
CDR3nt: TGTGCCAGCAGCTTGGCCGGGACAACCTATGGCTACACCTTC
CDR3aa: CASSLAGTTYGYTF

j_gene: TRBJ1-4
v_gene: TRBV2
abundance: -
d_gene: TRBD1
CDR3nt: TGTGCCAGCAGTGAACCAGTTGGACAGGGCCGGGAGTATGATGAAAAACTGTTTTTT
CDR3aa: CASSEPVGQGREYDEKLFF

j_gene: TRBJ2-2
v_gene: TRBV4-2
abundance: -
d_gene: TRBD2
CDR3nt: TGTGCCAGCAGCCAAGTTGGGACTAGCGGGAGATTCGTCGGGGAGCTGTTTTTT
CDR3aa: CASSQVGTSGRFVGELFF

j_gene: TRBJ2-1
v_gene: TRBV5-1
abundance: -
d_gene: TRBD2
CDR3nt: TGCGCCAGCTCGCCGATGGCGGGACTAGCGGGCGAAAATGAGCAGTTCTTC
CDR3aa: CASSPMAGLAGENEQFF

j_gene: TRBJ2-5
v_gene: TRBV30
abundance: -
d_gene: -
CDR3nt: TGTGCCTGGAGTGTACCAAAACGAGCCCTGTACCAAGAGACCCAGTACTTC
CDR3aa: CAWSVPKRALYQETQYF

j_gene: TRBJ2-7
v_gene: TRBV28
abundance: -
d_gene: TRBD2
CDR3nt: TGTGCCAGCAATACCCTAGCGGGGGCCACCTACGAGCAGTACTTC
CDR3aa: CASNTLAGATYEQYF

j_gene: TRBJ2-1
v_gene: TRBV6-4
abundance: -
d_gene: TRBD2
CDR3nt: TGTGCCAGCAGTGACTGGGCTAGCGGGGAATACAATGAGCAGTTCTTC
CDR3aa: CASSDWASGEYNEQFF

j_gene: TRBJ1-1
v_gene: TRBV5-1
abundance: few
d_gene: -
CDR3nt: TGCGCCAGCAGCTTGACGGCAGGGATGAACACTGAAGCTTTCTTT
CDR3aa: CASSLTAGMNTEAFF

j_gene: TRBJ1-2
v_gene: TRBV5-6
abundance: -
d_gene: -
CDR3nt: TGTGCCAGCAGACCAGGAGCAGGGGTAAACTATGGCTACACCTTC
CDR3aa: CASRPGAGVNYGYTF

j_gene: TRBJ2-5
v_gene: TRBV9
abundance: once
d_gene: -
CDR3nt: TGTGCCAGCAGCGCCACGGGTCAGATGAGGGAGACCCAGTACTTC
CDR3aa: CASSATGQMRETQYF

j_gene: TRBJ2-1
v_gene: TRBV14
abundance: -
d_gene: -
CDR3nt: TGTGCCAGCAGCCGACAGTTCTACAATGAGCAGTTCTTC
CDR3aa: CASSRQFYNEQFF

j_gene: TRBJ2-7
v_gene: TRBV18
abundance: -
d_gene: -
CDR3nt: TGTGCCAGCTCACCACTAGCTTCCTACGAGCAGTACTTC
CDR3aa: CASSPLASYEQYF

j_gene: TRBJ1-2
v_gene: TRBV18
abundance: -
d_gene: -
CDR3nt: TGTGCCAGCTCACCGTCAGTTACCTATGGCTACACCTTC
CDR3aa: CASSPSVTYGYTF

j_gene: TRBJ2-7
v_gene: TRBV7-9
abundance: -
d_gene: -
CDR3nt: TGTGCCAGCAGCCTCCGATACGAGCAGTACTTC
CDR3aa: CASSLRYEQYF

j_gene: TRBJ2-7
v_gene: TRBV19
abundance: -
d_gene: -
CDR3nt: TGTGCCAGTAGTCCACTTTCGACTAGGATCGAGAAGCAGTACTTC
CDR3aa: CASSPLSTRIEKQYF

j_gene: TRBJ1-2
v_gene: TRBV25-1
abundance: -
d_gene: TRBD1
CDR3nt: TGTGCCAGCAGTGCCGACCGGACAGGGGAAGTTGGCTACACCTTC
CDR3aa: CASSADRTGEVGYTF

j_gene: TRBJ2-1
v_gene: TRBV11-2
abundance: once
d_gene: -
CDR3nt: TGTGCCAGCAGCTTGTACAGGGAAGGAAATGAGCAGTTCTTC
CDR3aa: CASSLYREGNEQFF

j_gene: TRBJ1-4
v_gene: TRBV25-1
abundance: -
d_gene: -
CDR3nt: TGTGCCAGCAGTGAATCGGGGGTGGGGAAACTGTTTTTT
CDR3aa: CASSESGVGKLFF

j_gene: TRBJ2-3
v_gene: TRBV27
abundance: -
d_gene: TRBD2
CDR3nt: TGTGCCAGCAGTTCAGATCCGGGACTAGGATTCGCTGGTTTTAGCACAGATACGCAGTATTTT
CDR3aa: CASSSDPGLGFAGFSTDTQYF

j_gene: TRBJ2-7
v_gene: TRBV7-8
abundance: few
d_gene: TRBD1
CDR3nt: TGTGCCAGCAGCCCGGGACAGGGGGCCTACGAGCAGTACTTC
CDR3aa: CASSPGQGAYEQYF